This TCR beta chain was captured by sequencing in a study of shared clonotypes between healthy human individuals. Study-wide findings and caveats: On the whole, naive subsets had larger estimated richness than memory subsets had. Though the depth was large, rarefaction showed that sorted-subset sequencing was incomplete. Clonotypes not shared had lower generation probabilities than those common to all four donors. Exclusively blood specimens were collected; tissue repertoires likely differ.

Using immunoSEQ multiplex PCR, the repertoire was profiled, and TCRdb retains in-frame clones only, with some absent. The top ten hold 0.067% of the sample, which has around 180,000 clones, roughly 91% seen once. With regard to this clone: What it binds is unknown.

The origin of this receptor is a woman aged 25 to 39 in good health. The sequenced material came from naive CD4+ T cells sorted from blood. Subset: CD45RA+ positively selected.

CDR3 nucleotide sequence: TGTGCCAGCAGTTTCAGGGGGGACTCCTACGAGCAGTACTTC. It codes for CASSFRGDSYEQYF. J is TRBJ2-7 and V is TRBV28; TRBD1 is a possible D gene (7 bases). Looked up from germline, CDR1 is MDHEN and CDR2 is SYDVKM. This CDR3 spans 14 amino acids. V lost 3 bases, J lost 0 bases, and 9 bases lay in between.